One and the same sample provided the 21 T cell receptor beta chains below, sequenced in a study of fetal regulatory T cell absence and autoimmunity. Assay used: immunoSEQ multiplex PCR; TCRdb lists only in-frame clones, some missing. This sample has 85,000 to 100,000 clones, with 72% found just once. The sequencing sample was made of pancreas tissue. These receptors all stem from a male donor with IPEX syndrome.

In this sample, this clone turned up a few times. The chain is built from TRBV19 and TRBJ2-7, with D maybe TRBD2 (6 bases). Looked up from germline, CDR1 is LNHDA and CDR2 is SQIVND (reference sequence). The CDR3 sequence is 13 residues long. Between the trimmed V and J ends, which lost 2 bases and 3 bases, there was a span of 8 bases. The CDR3 DNA reads as TGTGCCAGTAGTATAAAGACTAGCTACGAGCAGTACTTC. This sequence encodes CASSIKTSYEQYF. The full variable domain, with the rest looked up from reference TRBV19 and TRBJ2-7, is DGGITQSPKYLFRKEGQNVTLSCEQNLNHDAMYWYRQDPGQGLRLIYYSQIVNDFQKGDIAEGYSVSREKKESFPLTVTSAQKNPTAFYLCASSIKTSYEQYFGPGTRLTVT.

The sample holds a few counts of this clone. At one end the junction does not follow the germline gene, possibly because of a read error. The V gene is TRBV7-2, the J gene TRBJ2-3; 9 bases are a match to TRBD2. Per the germline V gene, CDR1 is SGHTA and CDR2 is FQGNSA. This CDR3 comprises 15 residues. CDR3 amino acids: CASSLAGYGTDTQYF. DNA of the CDR3: TGTGCCAGCAGCCTAGCGGGGTACGGCACAGATACGCAGTATTTT.

This chain connects TRBV29-1 to TRBJ1-2; 10 nucleotides match TRBD1. CDR3 length equals 15 residues. The ends lost 0 bases at V and 5 bases at J; junction bases unmatched: 6. Germline V lookup: CDR1 SQVTM, CDR2 ANQGSEA. In DNA form, the CDR3 reads TGCAGCGTTGAAGATGCGGGACAGGGGTTTTATGGCTACACCTTC. This translates into CSVEDAGQGFYGYTF.

This clone showed up just a few times. The rearrangement joins TRBV29-1 to TRBJ2-2; 7 bases are shared with TRBD1. This CDR3 comprises 15 residues. Germline trimming cut 3 bases from V and 11 bases from J; bases unmatched to any gene: 15. Germline CDR1 is SQVTM and CDR2 is ANQGSEA. The CDR3 region has the DNA TGCAGCGTTGACGCCGTAGACAGGGTAAGGAATGAGCTGTTTTTT. This gives the protein CSVDAVDRVRNELFF.

This sequence joins TRBV5-1 and TRBJ2-7; TRBD2 agrees at 7 bases. In germline, CDR1 is SGHRS, CDR2 YFSETQ. There are 16 residues in the CDR3. Trimming at V came to 4 bases and at J to 7 bases, leaving 17 bases not matched to a gene. DNA for the CDR3: TGCGCCAGCAGCCTCATCGCGGGAGAGGGGCCCAGGGAGCAGTACTTC. Protein sequence: CASSLIAGEGPREQYF.

The V gene is TRBV6-5, the J gene TRBJ1-2, with a weak D call TRBD1 (6 bases). Germline V gene data show CDR1 as MNHEY and CDR2 as SVGAGI. Trimming pared 2 bases from V and 3 bases from J, leaving 16 bases between. The CDR3 extends over 16 amino acids. The CDR3 DNA reads TGTGCCAGCAGTTACACTACATCAGGGGAGGACTATGGCTACACCTTC. Residues: CASSYTTSGEDYGYTF.

The chain combines TRBV6-5 with TRBJ2-7, with no clear D. The ends were cut back, 2 bases at V and 6 bases at J, with 11 bases in the middle. This CDR3 spans 13 amino acids. Per germline, CDR1 MNHEY and CDR2 SVGAGI. The CDR3 loop reads CASSYGPLLEQYF. The CDR3 region has the DNA TGTGCCAGCAGTTACGGGCCTCTTCTCGAGCAGTACTTC.

The chain combines TRBV7-2 with TRBJ2-5; D uncertain. Trimming pared 2 bases from V and 3 bases from J, leaving 10 bases between. Germline V gene lookup returns CDR1 SGHTA and CDR2 FQGNSA. The CDR3 is 14 amino acids. For the CDR3, the DNA is TGTGCCAGCAGCTTAATAGGGCGGAAAGAGACCCAGTACTTC. Protein: CASSLIGRKETQYF.

V and J are TRBV19 and TRBJ2-2; D is perhaps TRBD1 (5 bases). This CDR3 comprises 14 residues. The germline CDR1 and CDR2 sequences are LNHDA and SQIVND (reference sequence). V was clipped by 6 bases and J by 2 bases, with 10 bases between them. The CDR3 loop is CASSRWTNTGELFF. In nucleotides, the CDR3 is TGTGCCAGTAGCCGGTGGACAAACACCGGGGAGCTGTTTTTT.

This sequence joins TRBV9 and TRBJ2-1, with 10 bases matching TRBD2. The CDR3 sequence is 15 residues long. Germline values: CDR1 SGDLS, CDR2 YYNGEE. J lost 7 bases, V lost 2 bases, and 6 bases had no gene match. The CDR3 DNA sequence: TGTGCCAGCAGCGTCAGCGGGGGGGCCTTTAATGAGCAGTTCTTC. Translating it yields CASSVSGGAFNEQFF.

J is TRBJ1-4 and V is TRBV6-1; D not resolved. The V end lost 5 bases, the J end lost 8 bases, and 15 bases lay between the germline ends. Germline V lookup: CDR1 MNHNS, CDR2 SASEGT. The CDR3 runs 14 residues. CDR3: CASSLPTVEEKLFF. The CDR3 bases are TGTGCCAGCAGTCTTCCAACCGTGGAGGAAAAACTGTTTTTT.

The V gene is TRBV5-1, the J gene TRBJ1-2, with D unresolved. CDR3 size: 13 residues. Germline values: CDR1 SGHRS, CDR2 YFSETQ. Trimming left V 0 bases short and J 3 bases short, with 6 bases between. The CDR3 sequence is CASSLERDYGYTF. In nucleotides, the CDR3 is TGCGCCAGCAGCTTGGAAAGGGACTATGGCTACACCTTC.

The sample holds a few counts of this clone. The CDR3 region has the DNA TGTGCCAGCCATCGGGGGGCAAACACTGAAGCTTTCTTT. This sequence encodes CASHRGANTEAFF. The chain joins TRBV27 to TRBJ1-1; a weak D match, TRBD1 (6 bases). The CDR3 has 13 residues. Germline V lookup: CDR1 MNHEY, CDR2 SMNVEV (reference sequence). V was clipped by 8 bases and J by 2 bases, with 12 bases between them.

The chain recombines TRBV18 with TRBJ1-2; no firm D call. The germline gives CDR1 KGHSH, CDR2 LQKENI. V was cut by 4 bases and J by 8 bases, with 20 bases left in between. The CDR3 is 15 amino acids. CDR3 DNA: TGTGCCAGCTCACTTTCGGGCAGTGCTCTTCGGGGCTACACCTTC. Protein product: CASSLSGSALRGYTF. Supplemented by reference TRBV18 and TRBJ1-2, the full variable domain reads NAGVMQNPRHLVRRRGQEARLRCSPMKGHSHVYWYRQLPEEGLKFMVYLQKENIIDESGMPKERFSAEFPKEGPSILRIQQVVRGDSAAYFCASSLSGSALRGYTFGSGTRLTVV.

This clone was observed a handful of times. The V and J genes are TRBV9 and TRBJ1-4, with D possibly matching TRBD1 (5 bases). The CDR3 has 14 amino acids. Between the trimmed V and J ends, which lost 3 bases and 5 bases, there was a span of 11 bases. Looked up from germline, CDR1 is SGDLS and CDR2 is YYNGEE. CDR3 bases: TGTGCCAGCAGCGGAGGGGCGGTGAATGAAAAACTGTTTTTT. The encoded protein is CASSGGAVNEKLFF.

This clone was counted only a few times. The chain joins TRBV19 to TRBJ1-1; D gene unclear. The germline V and J ends were trimmed by 7 bases and 0 bases, with 12 bases remaining between them. Germline V lookup: CDR1 LNHDA, CDR2 SQIVND (reference sequence). This CDR3 is 14 amino acids long. This chain's CDR3 is CASTVVSMNTEAFF. The CDR3 nucleotides are TGTGCCAGTACAGTCGTCAGCATGAACACTGAAGCTTTCTTT. The whole variable domain, filled in from reference TRBV19 and TRBJ1-1, reads DGGITQSPKYLFRKEGQNVTLSCEQNLNHDAMYWYRQDPGQGLRLIYYSQIVNDFQKGDIAEGYSVSREKKESFPLTVTSAQKNPTAFYLCASTVVSMNTEAFFGQGTRLTVV.

The gene calls are TRBV19 and TRBJ1-3; D gene uncertain. Between the trimmed V and J ends, which lost 4 bases and 0 bases, there was a span of 10 bases. Germline loops: CDR1 LNHDA, CDR2 SQIVND (reference sequence). The CDR3 consists of 15 residues. The CDR3 region has the DNA TGTGCCAGTAGTACAACGAGTCGCTCTGGAAACACCATATATTTT. Translation: CASSTTSRSGNTIYF. Full variable domain (rest looked up from reference TRBV19 and TRBJ1-3): DGGITQSPKYLFRKEGQNVTLSCEQNLNHDAMYWYRQDPGQGLRLIYYSQIVNDFQKGDIAEGYSVSREKKESFPLTVTSAQKNPTAFYLCASSTTSRSGNTIYFGEGSWLTVV.

The gene calls are TRBV10-1 and TRBJ1-3; D is possibly TRBD1 (6 bases). V was cut by 6 bases and J by 7 bases, with 10 bases left in between. From germline, CDR1 is WNHNN and CDR2 SYGVQD (reference sequence). CDR3 length: 12 amino acids. CDR3 protein: CASRQGRNTIYF. The CDR3, as DNA: TGCGCCAGCAGACAGGGTCGGAACACCATATATTTT.

The chain is built from TRBV29-1 and TRBJ1-2; D call uncertain. Trimming took 5 bases from V and 7 from J, leaving 17 bases between them. The germline V gene encodes CDR1 SQVTM and CDR2 ANQGSEA. This CDR3 is built from 13 residues. The CDR3 loop is CSVFRETSGGYTF. In nucleotides, the CDR3 is TGCAGCGTTTTTCGGGAGACATCGGGTGGCTACACCTTC.

The chain links TRBV4-3 to TRBJ1-4; D possibly corresponds to TRBD1 (5 bases). Trimming took off 1 base at V and 5 bases at J, with 11 bases between the two ends. The CDR3 is 15 residues long. Per germline, CDR1 LGHNA and CDR2 YSLEER. CDR3 in DNA: TGCGCCAGCAGCCAAGGGTCAAGGGGCAATGAAAAACTGTTTTTT. Its translation is CASSQGSRGNEKLFF.

This chain links TRBV11-2 with TRBJ2-7; 7 positions match TRBD2. CDR1 SGHAT and CDR2 FQNNGV come from the germline V gene. V dropped 5 bases and J dropped 3; count of bases not matched to a gene: 7. This CDR3 contains 14 residues. The CDR3 region has the DNA TGTGCCAGCAGCAGGCTCCGGGACTACTACGAGCAGTACTTC. This encodes CASSRLRDYYEQYF. Together with reference TRBV11-2 and TRBJ2-7, the CDR3 gives the full variable domain: EAGVAQSPRYKIIEKRQSVAFWCNPISGHATLYWYQQILGQGPKLLIQFQNNGVVDDSQLPKDRFSAERLKGVDSTLKIQPAKLEDSAVYLCASSRLRDYYEQYFGPGTRLTVT.